The following is a TCR beta chain sequence with its context. Its antigen remains unknown. This sample was taken from a study of tumor and adjacent non-tumor tissue in lung cancer. On the study more broadly: Patients comprised 12 adenocarcinoma, a couple of squamous cell carcinoma and 1 small cell lung cancer. Study-wide findings and caveats: Compared with tumor, normal lung showed significantly lower TCR diversity. Top 100 clones took a larger repertoire share in normal lung. Tumor TCR diversity, when higher, was linked to shorter survival.

No cell sorting was done before RNA was extracted from the tissue. The normal lung tissue was taken more than 3 cm from the tumor edge. A modified ARM-PCR protocol with three rounds of nested PCR amplified TCRbeta. TCRdb re-derived calls from the multiplex PCR reads in MiXCR, one entry per CDR3 protein. In the table there are more than 85,000 distinct CDR3 sequences, roughly three fifths of which are singletons. The sequenced sample consisted of distant non-tumor lung tissue. The clonotype comes from a man aged 55 to 70 with non-small cell lung cancer.

DNA for the CDR3: TGTGCCAGCAGTTACTCGGGGACATGGGACACCGGGGAGCTGTTTTTT. Encoded protein: CASSYSGTWDTGELFF. The rearrangement links TRBV6-5 to TRBJ2-2; TRBD1 is a possible D gene (6 bases). Germline V CDR1 and CDR2: MNHEY, SVGAGI. V gave up 0 bases and J gave up 3 bases, with 11 bases separating them. CDR3 length: 16 amino acids.